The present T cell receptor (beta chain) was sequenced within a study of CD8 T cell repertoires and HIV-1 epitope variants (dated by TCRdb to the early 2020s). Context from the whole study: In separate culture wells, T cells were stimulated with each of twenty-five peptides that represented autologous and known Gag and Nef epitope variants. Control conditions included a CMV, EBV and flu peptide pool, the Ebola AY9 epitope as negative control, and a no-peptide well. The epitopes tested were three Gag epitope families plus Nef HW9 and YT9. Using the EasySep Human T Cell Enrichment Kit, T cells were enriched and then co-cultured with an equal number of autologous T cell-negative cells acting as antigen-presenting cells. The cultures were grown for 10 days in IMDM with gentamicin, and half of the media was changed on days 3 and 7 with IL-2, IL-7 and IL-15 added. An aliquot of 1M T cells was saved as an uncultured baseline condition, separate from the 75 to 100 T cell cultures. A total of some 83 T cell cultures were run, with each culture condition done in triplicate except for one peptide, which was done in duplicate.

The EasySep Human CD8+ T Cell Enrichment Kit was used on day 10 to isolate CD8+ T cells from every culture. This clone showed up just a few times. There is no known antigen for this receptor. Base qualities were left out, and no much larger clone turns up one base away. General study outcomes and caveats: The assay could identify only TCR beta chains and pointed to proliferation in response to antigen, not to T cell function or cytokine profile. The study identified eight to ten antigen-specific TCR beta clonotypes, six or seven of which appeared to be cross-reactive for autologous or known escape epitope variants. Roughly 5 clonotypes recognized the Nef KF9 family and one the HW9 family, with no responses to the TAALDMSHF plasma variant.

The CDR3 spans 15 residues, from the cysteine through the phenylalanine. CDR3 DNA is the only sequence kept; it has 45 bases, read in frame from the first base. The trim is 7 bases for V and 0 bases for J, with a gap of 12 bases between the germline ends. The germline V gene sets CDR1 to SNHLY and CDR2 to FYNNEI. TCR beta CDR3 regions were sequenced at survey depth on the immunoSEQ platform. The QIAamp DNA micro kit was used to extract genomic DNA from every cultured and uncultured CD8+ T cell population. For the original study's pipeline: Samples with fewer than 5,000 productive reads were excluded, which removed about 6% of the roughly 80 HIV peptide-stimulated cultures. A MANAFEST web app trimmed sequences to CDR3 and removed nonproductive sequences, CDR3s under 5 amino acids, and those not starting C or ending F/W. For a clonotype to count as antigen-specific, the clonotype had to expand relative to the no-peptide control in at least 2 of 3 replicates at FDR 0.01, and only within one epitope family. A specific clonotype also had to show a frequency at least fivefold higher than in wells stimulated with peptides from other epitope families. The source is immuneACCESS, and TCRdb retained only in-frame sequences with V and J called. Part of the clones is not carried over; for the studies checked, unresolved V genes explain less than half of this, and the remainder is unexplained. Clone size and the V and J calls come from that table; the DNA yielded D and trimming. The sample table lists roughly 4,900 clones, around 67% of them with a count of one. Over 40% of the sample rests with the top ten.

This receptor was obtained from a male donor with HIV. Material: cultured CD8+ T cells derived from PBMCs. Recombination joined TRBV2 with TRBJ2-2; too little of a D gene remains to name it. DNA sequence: TGTGCCAGCAAGTCAACATACGCGAACACCGGGGAGCTGTTTTTT. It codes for CASKSTYANTGELFF.